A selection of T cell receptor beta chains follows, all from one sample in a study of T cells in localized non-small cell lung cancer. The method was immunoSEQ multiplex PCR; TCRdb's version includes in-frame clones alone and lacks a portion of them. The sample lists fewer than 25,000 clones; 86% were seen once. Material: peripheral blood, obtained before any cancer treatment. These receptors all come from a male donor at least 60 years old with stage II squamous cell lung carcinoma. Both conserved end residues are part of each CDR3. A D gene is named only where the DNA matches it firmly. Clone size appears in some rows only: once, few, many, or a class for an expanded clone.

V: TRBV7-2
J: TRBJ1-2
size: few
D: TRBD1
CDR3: CASSSGTGVDYGYTF
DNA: TGTGCCAGCAGCTCTGGGACAGGGGTGGACTATGGCTACACCTTC

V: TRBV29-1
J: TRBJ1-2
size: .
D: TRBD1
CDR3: CSVDRTGTGHGYTF
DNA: TGCAGCGTGGATCGAACCGGGACAGGACATGGCTACACCTTC

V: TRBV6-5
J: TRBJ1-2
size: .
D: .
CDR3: CASRGDHGYTF
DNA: TGTGCCAGCAGGGGGGACCATGGCTACACCTTC

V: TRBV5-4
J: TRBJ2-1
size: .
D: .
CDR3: CASSFPKQGLGANEQFF
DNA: TGTGCCAGCAGCTTCCCAAAACAGGGCTTGGGCGCTAATGAGCAGTTCTTC

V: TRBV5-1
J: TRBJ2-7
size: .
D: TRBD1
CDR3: CASRSGQGGPHEQYF
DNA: TGCGCCAGCAGATCCGGACAGGGGGGGCCTCACGAGCAGTACTTC

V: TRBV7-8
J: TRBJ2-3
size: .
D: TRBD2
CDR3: CASSVLAGSTDTQYF
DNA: TGTGCCAGCAGCGTACTAGCGGGCAGCACAGATACGCAGTATTTT

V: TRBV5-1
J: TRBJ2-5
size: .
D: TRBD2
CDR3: CASSLEPAGGQETQYF
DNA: TGCGCCAGCAGCTTGGAACCAGCGGGGGGCCAAGAGACCCAGTACTTC

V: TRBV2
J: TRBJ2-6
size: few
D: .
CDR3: CASSDWGSGANVLTF
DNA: TGTGCCAGCAGTGACTGGGGATCTGGGGCCAACGTCCTGACTTTC

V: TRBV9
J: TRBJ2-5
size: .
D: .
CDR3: CASSVATQETQYF
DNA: TGTGCCAGCAGCGTAGCAACGCAAGAGACCCAGTACTTC

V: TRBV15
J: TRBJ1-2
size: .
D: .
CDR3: CATSSLLDPGRAGYTF
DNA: TGTGCCACCAGCAGTCTACTCGACCCGGGCCGGGCCGGCTACACCTTC

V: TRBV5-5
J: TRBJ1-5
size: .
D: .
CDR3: CASSPGVVDNQPQHF
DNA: TGTGCCAGCAGCCCGGGGGTGGTGGACAATCAGCCCCAGCATTTT

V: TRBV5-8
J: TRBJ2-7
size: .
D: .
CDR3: CASSLRVYEQYF
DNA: TGTGCCAGCAGCTTGAGGGTGTATGAGCAGTACTTC

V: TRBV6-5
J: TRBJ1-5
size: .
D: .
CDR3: CASRGGGGNQPQHF
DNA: TGTGCCAGCAGAGGGGGAGGCGGCAATCAGCCCCAGCATTTT

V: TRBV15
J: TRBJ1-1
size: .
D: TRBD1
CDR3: CATSSDRVGTEAFF
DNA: TGTGCCACCAGCAGCGACAGGGTGGGGACTGAAGCTTTCTTT